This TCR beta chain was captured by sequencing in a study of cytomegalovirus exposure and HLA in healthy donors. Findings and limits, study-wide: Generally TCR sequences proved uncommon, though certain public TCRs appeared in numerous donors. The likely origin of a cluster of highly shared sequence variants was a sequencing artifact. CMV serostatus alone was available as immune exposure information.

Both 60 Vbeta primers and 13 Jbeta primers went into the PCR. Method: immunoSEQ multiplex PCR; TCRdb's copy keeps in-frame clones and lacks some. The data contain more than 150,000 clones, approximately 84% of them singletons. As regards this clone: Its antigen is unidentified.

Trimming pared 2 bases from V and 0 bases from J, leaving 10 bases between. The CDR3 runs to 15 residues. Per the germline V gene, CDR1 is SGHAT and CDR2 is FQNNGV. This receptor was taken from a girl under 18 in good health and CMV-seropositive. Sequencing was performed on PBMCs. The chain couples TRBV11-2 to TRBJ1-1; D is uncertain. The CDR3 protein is CASSLTPALNTEAFF. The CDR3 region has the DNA TGTGCCAGCAGCTTAACACCCGCCCTGAACACTGAAGCTTTCTTT.